These 25 T cell receptor beta chains share one sample of origin, sequenced in a study of PD-1 blockade in classical Hodgkin lymphoma. In every patient, relapse followed autologous stem cell transplantation, while exposure to brentuximab vedotin differed. Thawed PBMCs yielded CD4+ T cells through magnetic negative selection. Sequencing was performed with immunoSEQ multiplex PCR; in TCRdb, only in-frame clones are kept and a portion is missing. There are 27,000 or so clones in the sample; over 60% occur only once, and just under 2.5% lies in the top ten. This specimen was CD4+ T cells from blood, taken at baseline. The receptors here all came from a human donor with classical Hodgkin lymphoma.

This chain uses TRBV29-1 with TRBJ2-7, with TRBD1 matching 8 bases. The CDR3 sequence is 13 residues long. V lost 3 bases, J lost 6 bases, and 7 bases stayed unmatched. From germline, CDR1 is SQVTM and CDR2 ANQGSEA. This chain's CDR3 is CSVEHDRGSEQYF. CDR3 in DNA: TGCAGCGTTGAGCACGACAGGGGTAGCGAGCAGTACTTC.

The rearrangement links TRBV5-1 to TRBJ1-1; 10 nucleotides line up with TRBD1. The CDR3 loop spans 17 amino acids. J was trimmed by 4 bases and V by 5 bases; bases with no gene match: 14. CDR1 SGHRS and CDR2 YFSETQ come from the germline V gene. CDR3 sequence reads: CASRWSGQGGIGTEAFF. The CDR3, as DNA: TGCGCCAGCAGGTGGAGCGGACAGGGGGGAATTGGCACTGAAGCTTTCTTT.

The chain joins TRBV5-4 to TRBJ1-5; 9 positions agree with TRBD1. Germline CDR1 reads SGHNT; CDR2 reads YYREEE (reference sequence). V shed 4 bases and J 3 bases; nucleotides not matched to a gene: 5. This CDR3 has 15 residues. The CDR3 loop reads CASSIRDRDNQPQHF. For the CDR3, the DNA is TGTGCCAGCAGCATCCGGGACAGGGACAATCAGCCCCAGCATTTT.

This chain joins TRBV4-3 and TRBJ1-4; 7 nucleotides align to TRBD1. This CDR3 contains 15 residues. J lost 7 bases, V lost 6 bases, and 11 bases had no gene match. CDR1 is LGHNA, CDR2 YSLEER, per germline. CDR3 loop: CASRKEGAEFEKLFF. CDR3 nucleotide sequence: TGCGCCAGCAGAAAGGAGGGGGCTGAATTTGAAAAACTGTTTTTT.

This clone showed up just a few times. V gene TRBV19 combines with J gene TRBJ1-1; 9 positions match TRBD1. Germline trimming cut 7 bases from V and 4 bases from J; bases unmatched to any gene: 4. Looked up from germline, CDR1 is LNHDA and CDR2 is SQIVND (reference sequence). This CDR3 has 13 amino acids. The CDR3 DNA sequence: TGTGCCAGTATCGGGGACAGGGTCACTGAAGCTTTCTTT. Its translation is CASIGDRVTEAFF.

The chain combines TRBV7-2 with TRBJ2-5; possible D gene TRBD2, 6 bases. The DNA end is more similar to TRBJ2-7, so the J call may be wrong. Per germline, CDR1 SGHTA and CDR2 FQGNSA. There are 14 residues in the CDR3. This chain's CDR3 is CASSVNGGTYEQYF. As DNA, the CDR3 is TGTGCCAGCAGCGTAAATGGGGGGACCTACGAGCAGTACTTC.

V gene TRBV6-5 combines with J gene TRBJ2-6, with D possibly TRBD2 on 6 matching bases. This CDR3 is built from 15 residues. The germline V gene has CDR1 MNHEY and CDR2 SVGAGI. Trimming took 5 bases from V and 1 from J, leaving 9 bases between them. CDR3 sequence (DNA): TGTGCCAGCAGTATGACTAGATCTGGGGCCAACGTCCTGACTTTC. Its translation: CASSMTRSGANVLTF.

The CDR3 here is CASRVADSPLHF. CDR3 sequence (DNA): TGCGCCAGCAGGGTAGCGGACTCACCCCTCCACTTT. The chain couples TRBV5-1 to TRBJ1-6, with unresolved D. V was trimmed by 5 bases and J by 10 bases, leaving 10 bases between them. The CDR3 covers 12 residues. CDR1 is SGHRS, CDR2 YFSETQ, per germline.

The V call is TRBV12-5, the J call TRBJ1-6, with D possibly matching TRBD1 (6 bases). V was clipped by 1 base and J by 6 bases, with 16 bases between them. The CDR3 runs to 17 residues. Per the germline V gene, CDR1 is LGHNT and CDR2 is FRNRAP. In DNA form, the CDR3 reads TGTGCTAGTGGTTTGGCCGTGACAGGATCGAGTAATTCACCCCTCCACTTT. It codes for CASGLAVTGSSNSPLHF.

The J gene is TRBJ2-5, the V gene TRBV7-2; 9 bases agree with TRBD2. Trimming cost V 5 bases and J 4 bases; bases outside gene matches: 5. Germline V gene data show CDR1 as SGHTA and CDR2 as FQGNSA. CDR3 length equals 14 residues. CDR3 DNA sequence: TGTGCCAGCAGCCCGGGACTAGCCCTAGAGACCCAGTACTTC. As protein: CASSPGLALETQYF. The variable domain in full, with the rest retrieved from reference TRBV7-2 and TRBJ2-5, is GAGVSQSPSNKVTEKGKDVELRCDPISGHTALYWYRQSLGQGLEFLIYFQGNSAPDKSGLPSDRFSAERTGGSVSTLTIQRTQQEDSAVYLCASSPGLALETQYFGPGTRLLVL.

The CDR3 sequence: CASSVIQGGDTQYF. Written as DNA, the CDR3 is TGTGCCAGCAGTGTAATACAGGGTGGAGATACGCAGTATTTT. The genes are TRBV2 and TRBJ2-3, with D maybe TRBD1 (6 bases). With 4 bases removed from V and 5 bases from J, the gap between germline ends came to 13 bases. There are 14 residues in the CDR3. The V gene's germline CDR1 is SNHLY and CDR2 FYNNEI.

This chain uses TRBV5-1 with TRBJ2-7; 11 bases are shared with TRBD1. J lost 7 bases, V lost 6 bases, and 18 bases had no gene match. Germline CDR1 is SGHRS and CDR2 is YFSETQ. The CDR3 totals 17 residues. CDR3 in DNA: TGCGCCAGCACTCCCTACGACCAGGGGGACAGGGGGGTAGAGCAGTACTTC. This encodes CASTPYDQGDRGVEQYF.

The genes are TRBV6-5 and TRBJ1-6; D uncertain. Germline V gene data show CDR1 as MNHEY and CDR2 as SVGAGI. The CDR3 contains 15 residues. The germline V and J ends were trimmed by 5 bases and 8 bases, with 16 bases remaining between them. The CDR3 loop is CASSITAPSDSPLHF. The CDR3 DNA reads as TGTGCCAGCAGTATAACCGCCCCTTCCGATTCACCCCTCCACTTT.

This clone was observed a few times. The chain joins TRBV19 to TRBJ2-3; TRBD2 might be the D (5 bases). Trimming removed 4 bases from V and 2 bases from J, with 10 bases in between. Germline V lookup: CDR1 LNHDA, CDR2 SQIVND (reference sequence). The CDR3 totals 14 residues. The CDR3 reads CASSKGEITDTQYF. Here the CDR3 DNA reads TGTGCCAGTAGTAAGGGAGAGATCACAGATACGCAGTATTTT.

The gene calls are TRBV30 and TRBJ1-2; no clear D. Trimming pared 3 bases from V and 5 bases from J, leaving 10 bases between. CDR1 is GTSNPN and CDR2 is SVGIG in the germline V gene (reference sequence). The CDR3 sequence is 12 residues long. The CDR3 nucleotides are TGTGCCTGGAGGGACGGGGAGTATGGCTACACCTTC. This encodes CAWRDGEYGYTF.

The chain links TRBV6-1 to TRBJ1-5; unclear D gene. Trimming took 2 bases from V and 3 from J, leaving 8 bases between them. Germline V CDR1 and CDR2: MNHNS, SASEGT. The CDR3 sequence is 14 residues long. CDR3 residues: CASSEKGVNQPQHF. The CDR3 region has the DNA TGTGCCAGCAGTGAAAAGGGCGTCAATCAGCCCCAGCATTTT.

The V call is TRBV7-9, the J call TRBJ1-1; D is uncertain. Trimming pared 5 bases from V and 4 bases from J, leaving 17 bases between. Looked up from germline, CDR1 is SEHNR and CDR2 is FQNEAQ (reference sequence). The CDR3 extends over 15 amino acids. CDR3 sequence (DNA): TGTGCCAGCAGCCCCCCGGTCTCCTGGGGCACTGAAGCTTTCTTT. Translating gives CASSPPVSWGTEAFF.

The chain combines TRBV9 with TRBJ2-3; D unclear. The V and J ends lost 0 bases and 1 base respectively, with 9 bases between them. Germline assignment: CDR1 SGDLS and CDR2 YYNGEE. The CDR3 is 15 residues long. CDR3 residues: CASSVVGSGTDTQYF. DNA for the CDR3: TGTGCCAGCAGCGTAGTGGGCTCTGGCACAGATACGCAGTATTTT.

The chain uses TRBV11-3 and TRBJ2-1; 12 bases are shared with TRBD2. The germline V gene encodes CDR1 SGHNT and CDR2 YENEEA. V lost 1 base and J lost 6; bases outside the gene matches: 4. The CDR3 consists of 16 residues. Here the CDR3 reads CASSLVLAGGRNEQFF. CDR3 nucleotides: TGTGCCAGCAGCTTAGTTCTAGCGGGGGGGCGCAATGAGCAGTTCTTC.

The CDR3 DNA reads TGTGCCAGCAGCTTAGGCGGCGGGGAGCCTTCCTATGGCTACACCTTC. This sequence encodes CASSLGGGEPSYGYTF. The chain couples TRBV7-6 to TRBJ1-2; no clear D. CDR3 size: 16 residues. The V and J ends lost 1 base and 4 bases respectively, with 16 bases between them. The germline V gene has CDR1 SGHVS and CDR2 FNYEAQ.

The chain combines TRBV9 with TRBJ2-7; the match to TRBD1 covers 9 bases. The CDR3 contains 15 residues. Per the germline V gene, CDR1 is SGDLS and CDR2 is YYNGEE. J lost 3 bases, V lost 1 base, and 5 bases had no gene match. CDR3 nucleotides: TGTGCCAGCAGCGTAACCGGGACAGGGTTCTACGAGCAGTACTTC. It is translated as CASSVTGTGFYEQYF. Supplemented by reference TRBV9 and TRBJ2-7, the full variable domain reads DSGVTQTPKHLITATGQRVTLRCSPRSGDLSVYWYQQSLDQGLQFLIQYYNGEERAKGNILERFSAQQFPDLHSELNLSSLELGDSALYFCASSVTGTGFYEQYFGPGTRLTVT.

This chain connects TRBV5-1 to TRBJ1-1; D call uncertain. The V end was cut by 4 bases, the J end by 4 bases, with 17 bases between. CDR3 size: 15 residues. CDR1 and CDR2 from the germline V gene are SGHRS and YFSETQ. The CDR3 protein is CASSPLVETGTEAFF. The CDR3 nucleotides are TGCGCCAGCAGCCCCCTAGTGGAGACGGGCACTGAAGCTTTCTTT. Combining the CDR3 with reference TRBV5-1 and TRBJ1-1 gives the whole variable domain KAGVTQTPRYLIKTRGQQVTLSCSPISGHRSVSWYQQTPGQGLQFLFEYFSETQRNKGNFPGRFSGRQFSNSRSEMNVSTLELGDSALYLCASSPLVETGTEAFFGQGTRLTVV.

This rearrangement joins TRBV14 to TRBJ1-2, with D hard to call. There are 13 residues in the CDR3. V was shortened by 4 bases and J by 4 bases, with 10 bases between the two germline ends. Germline V gene data show CDR1 as SGHDN and CDR2 as FVKESK. The CDR3 here is CASSLDLLYGYTF. The CDR3 region has the DNA TGTGCCAGCAGCCTTGATTTGCTCTATGGCTACACCTTC.

The chain carries TRBV5-6 and TRBJ2-5, with 8 bases lining up with TRBD1. Losses at the gene ends were 4 bases for V and 1 base for J; bases not matched to a gene: 15. Germline V lookup: CDR1 SGHDT, CDR2 YYEEEE. The CDR3 spans 18 residues. The CDR3 DNA reads as TGTGCCAGCAGCCCAAACGTACGACAGGGGCCTTCCCAAGAGACCCAGTACTTC. Its translation: CASSPNVRQGPSQETQYF.

The chain employs TRBV7-2 and TRBJ1-4, with 7 positions matching TRBD1. The CDR3 totals 17 residues. J gave up 8 bases and V 4 bases, and 16 bases lay outside the gene matches. The germline V gene has CDR1 SGHTA and CDR2 FQGNSA. The CDR3 reads CASSSLLQGQIGEKLFF. CDR3 nucleotide sequence: TGTGCCAGCAGCTCCCTCCTACAGGGGCAGATTGGAGAAAAACTGTTTTTT. Filled out from reference TRBV7-2 and TRBJ1-4, the complete variable domain reads GAGVSQSPSNKVTEKGKDVELRCDPISGHTALYWYRQSLGQGLEFLIYFQGNSAPDKSGLPSDRFSAERTGGSVSTLTIQRTQQEDSAVYLCASSSLLQGQIGEKLFFGSGTQLSVL.